The source of this T cell receptor beta chain is a study of blood T cell repertoires in COVID-19. Here immunoSEQ multiplex PCR was the method, and the copy in TCRdb shows in-frame clones only, minus some. The table has roughly 17,000 clones, 85% to 95% seen once. From germline, CDR1 is SQVTM and CDR2 ANQGSEA. The CDR3 loop spans 14 amino acids. Trimming shortened V by 7 bases and J by 0 bases, and 15 bases separated the two germline ends. The TCR sequence derives from a human donor in a cohort sampled during active COVID-19. Source material: peripheral blood. This chain uses TRBV29-1 with TRBJ1-1, with a tentative D call TRBD1 (6 bases). The CDR3 bases are TGCAGCGGAAGACAGGAGATCATGAACACTGAAGCTTTCTTT. Translation: CSGRQEIMNTEAFF.